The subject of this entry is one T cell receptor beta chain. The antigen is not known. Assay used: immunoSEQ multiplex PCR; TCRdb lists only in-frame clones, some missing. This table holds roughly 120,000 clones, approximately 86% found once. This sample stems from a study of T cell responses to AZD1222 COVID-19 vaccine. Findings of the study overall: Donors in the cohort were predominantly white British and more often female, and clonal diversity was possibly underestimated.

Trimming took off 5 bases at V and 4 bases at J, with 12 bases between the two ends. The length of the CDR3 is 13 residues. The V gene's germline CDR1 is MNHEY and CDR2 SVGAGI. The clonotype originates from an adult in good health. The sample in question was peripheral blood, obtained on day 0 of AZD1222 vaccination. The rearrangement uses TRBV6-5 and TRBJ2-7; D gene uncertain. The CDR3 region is CASSPSWDYEQYF. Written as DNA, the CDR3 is TGTGCCAGCAGTCCATCGTGGGATTACGAGCAGTACTTC.